The 4 T cell receptor beta chains given below trace back to one sample, sequenced in a study of CD8 T cells in ankylosing spondylitis. One entry per CDR3 protein results from TCRdb running MiXCR on the 5' RACE reads. The profile shows under 150,000 distinct CDR3 sequences, more than 7% of them singletons. Sequencing was performed on synovial fluid, either unsorted or a sorted T cell fraction (not recorded which). Receptors originate from a male donor with ankylosing spondylitis.

There are a few counts of this clonotype. The J gene is TRBJ2-7, the V gene TRBV18; 7 bases fit TRBD2. The CDR3 loop spans 13 amino acids. Trimming took 4 bases from V and 3 from J; bases not matched to a gene: 3. Germline CDR1 and CDR2: KGHSH and LQKENI. The CDR3: CASSLGTNYEQYF. DNA of the CDR3: TGTGCCAGCTCACTGGGGACTAACTACGAGCAGTACTTC.

This clonotype turned up a few times. The V and J genes are TRBV6-1 and TRBJ2-3; 10 nucleotides line up with TRBD2. Germline V gene lookup returns CDR1 MNHNS and CDR2 SASEGT. This CDR3 is 15 amino acids long. V gave up 7 bases and J gave up 4 bases; unmatched junction bases: 8. The CDR3: CASTGSGGAPDTQYF. The CDR3 DNA follows: TGTGCCAGCACCGGGAGCGGGGGGGCACCAGATACGCAGTATTTT.

CDR3 sequence: CASSLVAGYGYTF. The CDR3 nucleotides are TGTGCCAGCAGTTTAGTGGCAGGCTATGGCTACACCTTC. This chain links TRBV27 with TRBJ1-2; D unresolved. CDR1 is MNHEY, CDR2 SMNVEV, per germline (reference sequence). The ends were cut back, 2 bases at V and 4 bases at J, with 8 bases in the middle. This CDR3 region has 13 residues.

V and J are TRBV6-4 and TRBJ1-2; no definite D call. Trimming left V 4 bases short and J 4 bases short, with 19 bases between. CDR1 and CDR2 (germline): MRHNA, SNTAGT. The CDR3 sequence is 16 residues long. The CDR3 reads CASSALVGVRSYGYTF. In nucleotides, the CDR3 is TGTGCCAGCAGTGCTCTGGTCGGGGTCCGGAGCTATGGCTACACCTTC.